A single sample is the source of the 10 T cell receptor beta chains below, sequenced in a study of Graves' ophthalmopathy and Graves' hyperthyroidism. CDR3 regions of TCR beta were amplified from RNA transcripts. HTBI-primed RT-PCR formed the first round, and a multiplex PCR formed the second. TCRdb used MiXCR to reprocess the multiplex PCR reads, holding one entry per CDR3 protein. The table records approximately 330,000 distinct CDR3 sequences, 17% of them present only once. Sequencing was carried out using peripheral blood. The origin of the receptors is an adult man with Graves' ophthalmopathy.

This clonotype was counted at least ten times. The rearrangement uses TRBV20-1 and TRBJ2-5, with TRBD2 as a possible D gene (6 bases). Germline assignment: CDR1 DFQATT and CDR2 SNEGSKA (reference sequence). The CDR3 runs 14 residues. V gave up 5 bases and J gave up 4 bases, with 17 bases separating them. Here the CDR3 reads CSAYSRERGETQYF. In DNA form, the CDR3 reads TGCAGTGCTTATAGTCGGGAGAGAGGAGAGACCCAGTACTTC.

In regard to this clonotype: The junction shows a germline mismatch at one end, possibly a read error. This chain joins TRBV6-1 and TRBJ1-1, with 8 bases aligning to TRBD1. Germline CDR1 is MNHNS and CDR2 is SASEGT. The CDR3 length is 13 residues. The CDR3 loop reads CASHPGGRTEAFF. In nucleotides, the CDR3 is TGCGCCAGCCATCCAGGGGGCCGCACTGAAGCTTTCTTT.

This clonotype occurred many times. This sequence joins TRBV7-9 and TRBJ2-7, with D uncertain. Germline V CDR1 and CDR2: SEHNR, FQNEAQ (reference sequence). The germline V and J ends were trimmed by 5 bases and 6 bases, with 14 bases remaining between them. The CDR3 length is 13 residues. CDR3 sequence reads: CASSPPTGFEQYF. The CDR3 DNA sequence: TGTGCCAGCAGCCCGCCGACTGGTTTCGAGCAGTACTTC.

At least ten counts were recorded for this clonotype. The V and J genes are TRBV6-2 or TRBV6-3 and TRBJ2-4; 7 bases are a match to TRBD2. V was pared by 4 bases and J by 0 bases, with 9 bases of the junction left unmatched. This CDR3 has 17 residues. Germline V gene data show CDR1 as MNHEY and CDR2 as SVGEGT. The DNA of the CDR3 is TGTGCCAGCAGTTGCCCCTTAGCGGGCCTAGCCAAAAACATTCAGTACTTC. This translates into CASSCPLAGLAKNIQYF.

The rearrangement joins TRBV28 to TRBJ2-7; the match to TRBD2 covers 9 bases. The CDR3 consists of 14 residues. Trimming removed 8 bases from V and 3 bases from J; junction bases left unmatched: 8. The V gene's germline CDR1 is MDHEN and CDR2 SYDVKM. The CDR3 region has the DNA TGTGCCAGCTACACCGGGACTAGCAACTACGAGCAGTACTTC. Protein product: CASYTGTSNYEQYF.

This clonotype was recorded many times. The rearrangement links TRBV15 to TRBJ1-2; weak D call: TRBD1 (5 bases). Germline V gives CDR1 LNHNV, CDR2 YYDKDF (reference sequence). This CDR3 is built from 14 residues. Trimming took 1 base from V and 5 from J, leaving 11 bases between them. Written as DNA, the CDR3 is TGTGCCACCAGCAGAGTTCTGACAGATTATGGCTACACCTTC. This translates into CATSRVLTDYGYTF.

There are many counts of this clonotype. The chain employs TRBV7-8 and TRBJ2-5; 8 nucleotides agree with TRBD1. The CDR3 contains 17 residues. J was trimmed by 1 base and V by 5 bases; bases with no gene match: 12. The germline V gene encodes CDR1 SGHVS and CDR2 FQNEAQ. DNA of the CDR3: TGTGCCAGCAGCCTCTCATCGGGACAGGTCCCCCAAGAGACCCAGTACTTC. It translates to CASSLSSGQVPQETQYF.

The V and J genes are TRBV5-4 and TRBJ2-5; 7 bases align to TRBD1. Germline CDR1 SGHNT, CDR2 YYREEE (reference sequence). The CDR3 length is 14 residues. V lost 4 bases to trimming and J lost 5 bases; unmatched junction nucleotides: 8. CDR3 coding DNA: TGTGCCAGCAGCCGAGAGGGGGCGCCGGAGACCCAGTACTTC. This sequence encodes CASSREGAPETQYF.

CDR3 sequence reads: CASSQAGINTEAFF. The CDR3 nucleotides read TGTGCCAGCAGCCAAGCTGGGATTAACACTGAAGCTTTCTTT. The chain recombines TRBV3-1 with TRBJ1-1; D call uncertain. Trimming stripped 1 base from V and 2 bases from J, with 8 bases between. The CDR3 spans 14 residues. CDR1 and CDR2 (germline): LGHDT, YNNKEL (reference sequence).

As to this clonotype: At one boundary the junction diverges from the germline segment, which might be a read error. The V call is TRBV20-1, the J call TRBJ1-5; D unclear. Germline CDR1 DFQATT, CDR2 SNEGSKA (reference sequence). CDR3 size: 14 residues. The CDR3 DNA reads as TGTAGTGCCGGGAGGGCTGAGAGCAATCAGCCCCAGCATTTT. This translates into CSAGRAESNQPQHF.